Below, 8 T cell receptor beta chains from the same sample are listed, as sequenced in a study of T cells in Graves' hyperthyroidism and ophthalmopathy. TCR beta CDR3 sequences were amplified from RNA transcripts. First-round RT-PCR targeting the TCR CDR3 was performed with the HTBI primer set. TCRdb redid the calling of the multiplex PCR reads with MiXCR, one entry per CDR3 protein. The sample gives approximately 640,000 distinct CDR3 sequences, roughly 17% of which show up once; around 15% is in the top ten. Sequencing was done on a sample of blood. Receptors originate from a man aged 45-60 years with Graves' hyperthyroidism.

The chain couples TRBV9 to TRBJ2-2; D may be TRBD2 (6 bases). The ends were cut back, 0 bases at V and 0 bases at J, with 9 bases in the middle. The CDR3 is 16 amino acids. The germline CDR1 and CDR2 sequences are SGDLS and YYNGEE. The CDR3 sequence: CASSVVADSNTGELFF. The CDR3 nucleotides are TGTGCCAGCAGCGTAGTAGCGGATTCGAACACCGGGGAGCTGTTTTTT.

Notes on this clonotype: A much larger clone lies one base from this, so it may be a read error. This chain connects TRBV10-3 to TRBJ2-5, with TRBD1 as a possible D gene (5 bases). Germline CDR1 is ENHRY and CDR2 is SYGVKD. V was cut by 0 bases and J by 5 bases, with 10 bases left in between. The CDR3 has 14 residues. The CDR3 bases are TGTGCCATCAGTGAGTCGGTAAAGGGGGAGACCCAGTACTTC. Amino acid sequence: CAISESVKGETQYF.

The chain joins TRBV7-2 to TRBJ1-3, with D maybe TRBD1 (5 bases). Trimming removed 2 bases at V and 4 bases at J, with 12 bases between. Germline V CDR1 and CDR2: SGHTA, FQGNSA. The CDR3 has 15 residues. The CDR3 nucleotides read TGTGCCAGCAGCTTAATAGTAGGGGCGGGAAACACCATATATTTT. Protein: CASSLIVGAGNTIYF.

This clonotype was picked up a small number of times. The rearrangement joins TRBV7-2 to TRBJ2-3; TRBD1 matches 7 bases. Per germline, CDR1 SGHTA and CDR2 FQGNSA. V was pared by 5 bases and J by 4 bases, with 9 bases of the junction left unmatched. The length of the CDR3 is 15 residues. CDR3 in DNA: TGTGCCAGCAGCCCCTGGACAGGTCAATCAGATACGCAGTATTTT. Translation gives CASSPWTGQSDTQYF.

This clonotype has a count of ten or more. The V gene is TRBV12-3 or TRBV12-4, the J gene TRBJ2-1, with 8 bases lining up with TRBD2. The CDR3 covers 15 residues. The ends lost 6 bases at V and 10 bases at J; junction bases unmatched: 14. CDR3 DNA: TGTGCCAGCAGCCGACTTCCGGGAGGGAGTCGGGAGCAGTTCTTC. Translated: CASSRLPGGSREQFF.

CDR3 region: CSVTDSEATYEQYF. The CDR3 region has the DNA TGCAGTGTTACGGACTCCGAAGCTACCTACGAGCAGTACTTC. This chain joins TRBV20-1 and TRBJ2-7, with D possibly being TRBD2 (5 bases). Germline V CDR1 and CDR2: DFQATT, SNEGSKA (reference sequence). The CDR3 is 14 residues long. With 7 bases removed from V and 2 bases from J, the gap between germline ends came to 18 bases.

This clonotype came up many times. The chain's CDR3 is CASIQSGTTEAFF. CDR3 in DNA: TGTGCCAGTATTCAATCTGGGACCACTGAAGCTTTCTTT. The V and J genes are TRBV19 and TRBJ1-1; maybe TRBD1 (5 bases). V lost 7 bases, J lost 4 bases, and 13 bases lay in between. CDR1 is LNHDA, CDR2 SQIVND, per germline (reference sequence). The CDR3 is made up of 13 amino acids.

This clonotype was seen ten or more times. The chain joins TRBV2 to TRBJ1-5, with no clear D. The CDR3 has 15 amino acids. V was trimmed by 4 bases and J by 0 bases, leaving 10 bases between them. Germline assignment: CDR1 SNHLY and CDR2 FYNNEI. This chain's CDR3 is CASSGKEYSNQPQHF. The CDR3 region has the DNA TGTGCCAGCAGTGGCAAGGAATATAGCAATCAGCCCCAGCATTTT.